This TCR beta chain was sequenced during a study of OX40 agonist ivuxolimab in advanced cancers. As for the study in general: Having had anti-PD-1, anti-PD-L1 or anti-CTLA-4 therapy before was allowed, and about 42% had some.

Germline V lookup: CDR1 SGHTA, CDR2 FQGNSA. Trimming pared 2 bases from V and 4 bases from J, leaving 5 bases between. CDR3 length equals 12 residues. Overall study findings and caveats: Patients with a partial response at 0.1-3.0 mg/kg had among the lowest clonal expansion.

The method was immunoSEQ multiplex PCR; TCRdb's version includes in-frame clones alone and lacks a portion of them. This repertoire shows over 65,000 clones, roughly 91% found once; its top ten account for around 0.3%. About this clone itself: The antigen remains undetermined. At the DNA level, this CDR3 is encoded by other sequences in the same sample as well.

This specimen consisted of CD4+ or CD8+ T cells sorted from blood, obtained in a trial of the OX40 agonist ivuxolimab. This sequence originates from an adult with an advanced solid tumor such as melanoma, head and neck, liver or kidney cancer. V gene TRBV7-2 combines with J gene TRBJ2-5, with unresolved D. This CDR3 reads CASSLLSETQYF. CDR3 nucleotide sequence: TGTGCCAGCAGCTTACTATCAGAGACCCAGTACTTC.